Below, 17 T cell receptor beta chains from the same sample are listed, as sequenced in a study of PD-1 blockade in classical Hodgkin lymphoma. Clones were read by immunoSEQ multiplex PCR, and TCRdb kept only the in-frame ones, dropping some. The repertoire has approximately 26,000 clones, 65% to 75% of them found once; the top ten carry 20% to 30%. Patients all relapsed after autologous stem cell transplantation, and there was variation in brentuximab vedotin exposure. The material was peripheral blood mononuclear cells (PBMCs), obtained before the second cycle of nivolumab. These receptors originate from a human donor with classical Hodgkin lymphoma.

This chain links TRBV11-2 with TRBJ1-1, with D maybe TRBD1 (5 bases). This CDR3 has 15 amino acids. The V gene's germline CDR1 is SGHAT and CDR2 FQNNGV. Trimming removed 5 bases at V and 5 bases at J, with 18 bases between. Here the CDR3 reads CASSMAGTGRTEAFF. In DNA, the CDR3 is TGTGCCAGCAGCATGGCCGGGACGGGGAGGACTGAAGCTTTCTTT.

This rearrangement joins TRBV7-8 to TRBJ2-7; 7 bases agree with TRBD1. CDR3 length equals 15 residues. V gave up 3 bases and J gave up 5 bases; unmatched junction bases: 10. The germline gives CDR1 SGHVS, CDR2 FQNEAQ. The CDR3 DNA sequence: TGTGCCAGCAGCTTTCTGTCAGGGGGTTTCAACGAGCAGTACTTC. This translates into CASSFLSGGFNEQYF.

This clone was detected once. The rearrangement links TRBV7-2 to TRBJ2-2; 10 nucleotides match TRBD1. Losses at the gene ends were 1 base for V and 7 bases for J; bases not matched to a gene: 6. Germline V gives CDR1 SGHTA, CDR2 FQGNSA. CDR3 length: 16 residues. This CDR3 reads CASSLEGTGVVGELFF. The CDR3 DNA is TGTGCCAGCAGCTTAGAAGGGACAGGGGTGGTCGGGGAGCTGTTTTTT.

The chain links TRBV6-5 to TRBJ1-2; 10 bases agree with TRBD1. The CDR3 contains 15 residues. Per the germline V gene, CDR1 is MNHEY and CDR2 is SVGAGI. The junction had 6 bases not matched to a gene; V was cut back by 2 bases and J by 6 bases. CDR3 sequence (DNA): TGTGCCAGCAGTTACGCCGGGACAGGGGCTCATGGCTACACCTTC. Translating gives CASSYAGTGAHGYTF.

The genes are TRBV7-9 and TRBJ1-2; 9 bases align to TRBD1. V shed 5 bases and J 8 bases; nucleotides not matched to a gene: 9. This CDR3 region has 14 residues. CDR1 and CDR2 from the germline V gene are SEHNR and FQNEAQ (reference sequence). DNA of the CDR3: TGTGCCAGCAGCCCGGTGACAGGGGGTGACGGCTACACCTTC. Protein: CASSPVTGGDGYTF.

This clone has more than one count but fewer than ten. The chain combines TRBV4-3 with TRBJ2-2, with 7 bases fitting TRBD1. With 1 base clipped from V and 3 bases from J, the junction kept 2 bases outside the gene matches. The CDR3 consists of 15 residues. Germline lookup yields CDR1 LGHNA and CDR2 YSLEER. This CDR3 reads CASSQGGGYTGELFF. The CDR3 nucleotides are TGCGCCAGCAGCCAAGGAGGGGGCTACACCGGGGAGCTGTTTTTT.

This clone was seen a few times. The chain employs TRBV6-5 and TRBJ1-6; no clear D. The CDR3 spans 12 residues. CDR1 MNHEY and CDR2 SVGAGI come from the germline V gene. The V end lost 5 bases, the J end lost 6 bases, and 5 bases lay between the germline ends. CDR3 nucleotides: TGTGCCAGCAGTGGCCTTAATTCACCCCTCCACTTT. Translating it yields CASSGLNSPLHF.

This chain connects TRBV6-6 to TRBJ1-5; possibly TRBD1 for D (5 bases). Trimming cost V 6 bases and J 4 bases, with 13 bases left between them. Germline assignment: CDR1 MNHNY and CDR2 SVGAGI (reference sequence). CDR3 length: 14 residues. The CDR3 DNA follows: TGTGCCAGCAGACCTGACAGTACGAATCAGCCCCAGCATTTT. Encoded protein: CASRPDSTNQPQHF.

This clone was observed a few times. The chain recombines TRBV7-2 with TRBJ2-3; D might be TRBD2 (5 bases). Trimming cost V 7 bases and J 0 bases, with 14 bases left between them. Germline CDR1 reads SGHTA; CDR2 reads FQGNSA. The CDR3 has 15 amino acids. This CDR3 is CASILQRSSTDTQYF. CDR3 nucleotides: TGTGCCAGCATACTCCAGCGGTCTAGCACAGATACGCAGTATTTT.

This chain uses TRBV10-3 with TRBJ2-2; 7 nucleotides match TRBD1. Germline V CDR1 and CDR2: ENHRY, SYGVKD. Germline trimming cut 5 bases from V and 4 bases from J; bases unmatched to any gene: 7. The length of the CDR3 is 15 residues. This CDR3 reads CAISPTGVGTGELFF. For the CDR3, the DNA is TGTGCCATCAGTCCTACAGGGGTTGGCACCGGGGAGCTGTTTTTT.

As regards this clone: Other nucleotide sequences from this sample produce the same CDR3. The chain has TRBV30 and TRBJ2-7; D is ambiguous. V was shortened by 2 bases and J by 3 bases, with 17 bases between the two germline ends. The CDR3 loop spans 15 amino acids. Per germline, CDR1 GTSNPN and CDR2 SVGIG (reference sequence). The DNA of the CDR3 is TGTGCCTGGAGTCCAACGCCCTGGACCTACTACGAGCAGTACTTC. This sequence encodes CAWSPTPWTYYEQYF.

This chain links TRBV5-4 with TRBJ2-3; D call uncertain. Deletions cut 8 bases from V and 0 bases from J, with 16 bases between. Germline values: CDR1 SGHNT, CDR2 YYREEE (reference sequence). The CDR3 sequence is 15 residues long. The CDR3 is CARSDVVPSTDTQYF. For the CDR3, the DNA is TGTGCCAGAAGCGATGTAGTCCCTAGCACAGATACGCAGTATTTT.

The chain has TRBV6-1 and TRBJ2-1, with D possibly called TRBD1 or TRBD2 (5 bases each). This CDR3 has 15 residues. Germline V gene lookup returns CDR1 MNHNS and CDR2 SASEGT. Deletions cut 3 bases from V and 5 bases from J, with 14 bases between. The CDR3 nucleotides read TGTGCCAGCAGTGACCCTGGGACCCCTAACAATGAGCAGTTCTTC. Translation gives CASSDPGTPNNEQFF.

DNA of the CDR3: TGCGCCAGCCGGGGACTAGCGGGAGGCCCAAGAGAGACCCAGTACTTC. It encodes CASRGLAGGPRETQYF. This chain connects TRBV5-1 to TRBJ2-5; 15 bases match TRBD2. Germline V gene sequence: CDR1 SGHRS, CDR2 YFSETQ. The CDR3 runs to 16 residues. V lost 7 bases and J lost 4; bases outside the gene matches: 8.

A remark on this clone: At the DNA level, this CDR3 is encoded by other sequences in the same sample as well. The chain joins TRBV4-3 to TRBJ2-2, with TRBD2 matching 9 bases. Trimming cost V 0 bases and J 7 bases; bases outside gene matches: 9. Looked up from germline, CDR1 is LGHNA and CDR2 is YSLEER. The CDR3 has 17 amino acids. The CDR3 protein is CASSQDRCGGENGELFF. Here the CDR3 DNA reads TGCGCCAGCAGCCAAGATCGGTGCGGGGGGGAGAACGGGGAGCTGTTTTTT.

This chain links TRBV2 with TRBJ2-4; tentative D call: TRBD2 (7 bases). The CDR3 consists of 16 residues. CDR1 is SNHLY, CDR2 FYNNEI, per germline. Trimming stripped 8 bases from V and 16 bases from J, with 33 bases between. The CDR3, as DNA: TGTGCCAGCGCGGCGGAGGGGGGGACCAAAAACATTCTAAATTACTTC. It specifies CASAAEGGTKNILNYF.

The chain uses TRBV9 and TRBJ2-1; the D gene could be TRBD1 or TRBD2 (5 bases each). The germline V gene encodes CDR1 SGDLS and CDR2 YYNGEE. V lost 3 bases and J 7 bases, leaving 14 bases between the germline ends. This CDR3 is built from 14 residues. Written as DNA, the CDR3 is TGTGCCAGCAGCGGACGGGACCGAACGAATGAGCAGTTCTTC. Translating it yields CASSGRDRTNEQFF.